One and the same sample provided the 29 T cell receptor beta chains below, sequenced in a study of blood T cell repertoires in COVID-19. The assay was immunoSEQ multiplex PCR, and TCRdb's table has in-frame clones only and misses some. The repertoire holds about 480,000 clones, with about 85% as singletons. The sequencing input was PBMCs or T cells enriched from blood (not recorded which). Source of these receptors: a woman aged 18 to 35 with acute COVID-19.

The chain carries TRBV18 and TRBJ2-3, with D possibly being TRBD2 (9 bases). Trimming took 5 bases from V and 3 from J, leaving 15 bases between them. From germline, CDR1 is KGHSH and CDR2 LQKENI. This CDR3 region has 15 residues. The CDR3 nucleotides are TGTGCCAGCTCAACAGGGGGACTAGCTACAGATACGCAGTATTTT. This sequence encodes CASSTGGLATDTQYF.

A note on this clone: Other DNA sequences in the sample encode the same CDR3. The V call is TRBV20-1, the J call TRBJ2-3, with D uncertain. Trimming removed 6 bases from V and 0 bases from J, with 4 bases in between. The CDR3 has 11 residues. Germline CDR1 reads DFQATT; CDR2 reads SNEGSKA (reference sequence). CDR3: CSATSTDTQYF. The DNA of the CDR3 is TGCAGTGCAACTAGCACAGATACGCAGTATTTT.

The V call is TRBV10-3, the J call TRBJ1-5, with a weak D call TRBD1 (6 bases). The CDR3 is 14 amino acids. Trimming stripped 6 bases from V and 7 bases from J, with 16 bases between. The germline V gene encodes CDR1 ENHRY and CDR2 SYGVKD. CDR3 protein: CAISPGVSEQPQHF. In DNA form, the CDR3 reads TGTGCCATCAGCCCAGGGGTGTCGGAGCAGCCCCAGCATTTT.

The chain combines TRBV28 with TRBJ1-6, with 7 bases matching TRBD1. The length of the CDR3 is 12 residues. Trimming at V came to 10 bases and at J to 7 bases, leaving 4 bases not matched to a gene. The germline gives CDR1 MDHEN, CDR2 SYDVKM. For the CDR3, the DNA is TGTGCCACATACAGGGGAAATTCACCCCTCCACTTT. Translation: CATYRGNSPLHF.

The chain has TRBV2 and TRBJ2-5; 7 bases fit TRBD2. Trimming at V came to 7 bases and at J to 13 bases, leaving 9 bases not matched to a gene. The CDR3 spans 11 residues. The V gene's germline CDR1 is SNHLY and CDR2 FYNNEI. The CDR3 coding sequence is TGTGCCAGCACCGGGGGAAGGGAGGGGTACTTC. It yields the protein CASTGGREGYF.

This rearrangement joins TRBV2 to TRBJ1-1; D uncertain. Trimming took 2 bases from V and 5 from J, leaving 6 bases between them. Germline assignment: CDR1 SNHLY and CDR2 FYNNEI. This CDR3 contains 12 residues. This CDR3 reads CASSESVTEAFF. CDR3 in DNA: TGTGCCAGCAGTGAATCGGTAACTGAAGCTTTCTTT.

This CDR3 is CATSDSRDSGNTIYF. The DNA of the CDR3 is TGTGCCACCAGTGATTCCCGGGACTCTGGAAACACCATATATTTT. The chain combines TRBV24-1 with TRBJ1-3; unclear D gene. V shed 2 bases and J shed 0 bases, with 7 bases lying between them. This CDR3 contains 15 residues. Germline V gene sequence: CDR1 KGHDR, CDR2 SFDVKD.

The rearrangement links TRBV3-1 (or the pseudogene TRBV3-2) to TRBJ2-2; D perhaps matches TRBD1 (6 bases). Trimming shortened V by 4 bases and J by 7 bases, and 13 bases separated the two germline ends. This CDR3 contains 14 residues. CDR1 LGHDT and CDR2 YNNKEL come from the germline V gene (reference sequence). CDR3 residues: CASSRDKKVGELFF. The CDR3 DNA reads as TGTGCCAGCAGCCGGGACAAGAAGGTCGGGGAGCTGTTTTTT.

The CDR3 sequence: CASSVDRHNEQFF. In nucleotides, the CDR3 is TGTGCCAGCAGCGTGGACAGACACAATGAGCAGTTCTTC. The rearrangement links TRBV9 to TRBJ2-1; possible D gene TRBD1, 6 bases. With 2 bases removed from V and 5 bases from J, the gap between germline ends came to 8 bases. This CDR3 is 13 amino acids long. Germline V gene data show CDR1 as SGDLS and CDR2 as YYNGEE.

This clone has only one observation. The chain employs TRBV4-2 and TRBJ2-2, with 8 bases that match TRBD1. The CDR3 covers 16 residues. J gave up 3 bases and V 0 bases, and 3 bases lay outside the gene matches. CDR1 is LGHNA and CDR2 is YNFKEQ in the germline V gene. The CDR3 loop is CASSQDQGAYTGELFF. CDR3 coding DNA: TGTGCCAGCAGCCAAGATCAGGGGGCTTACACCGGGGAGCTGTTTTTT.

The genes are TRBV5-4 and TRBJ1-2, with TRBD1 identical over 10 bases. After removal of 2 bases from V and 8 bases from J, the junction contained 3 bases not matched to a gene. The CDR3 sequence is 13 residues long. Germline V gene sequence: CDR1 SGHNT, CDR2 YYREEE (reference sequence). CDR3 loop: CASSLRQGAGYTF. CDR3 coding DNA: TGTGCCAGCAGCTTAAGACAGGGGGCCGGCTACACCTTC.

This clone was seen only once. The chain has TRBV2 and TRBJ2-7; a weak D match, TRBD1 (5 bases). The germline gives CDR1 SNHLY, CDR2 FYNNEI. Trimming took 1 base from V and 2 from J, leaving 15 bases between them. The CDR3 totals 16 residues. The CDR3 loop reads CASSEGQAGLTYEQYF. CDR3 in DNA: TGTGCCAGCAGTGAAGGTCAGGCAGGGCTAACCTACGAGCAGTACTTC.

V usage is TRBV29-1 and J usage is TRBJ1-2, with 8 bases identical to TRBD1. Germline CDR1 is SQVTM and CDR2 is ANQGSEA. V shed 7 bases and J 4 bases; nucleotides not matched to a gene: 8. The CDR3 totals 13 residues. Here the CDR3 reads CSGTGQGGYGYTF. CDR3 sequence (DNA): TGCAGCGGGACAGGACAGGGTGGCTATGGCTACACCTTC. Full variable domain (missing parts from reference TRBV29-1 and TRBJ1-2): SAVISQKPSRDICQRGTSLTIQCQVDSQVTMMFWYRQQPGQSLTLIATANQGSEATYESGFVIDKFPISRPNLTFSTLTVSNMSPEDSSIYLCSGTGQGGYGYTFGSGTRLTVV.

The CDR3 here is CASSQEVAGTGPYEQYF. The CDR3 DNA reads TGTGCCAGCAGCCAAGAGGTTGCCGGGACAGGGCCCTACGAGCAGTACTTC. The chain employs TRBV4-2 and TRBJ2-7; 9 bases line up with TRBD1. The length of the CDR3 is 17 residues. With V trimmed by 0 bases and J by 2 bases, 8 bases remained unmatched. Germline V gene lookup returns CDR1 LGHNA and CDR2 YNFKEQ.

CDR3 sequence (DNA): TGTGCCAGCAGCGTAGCCGGGACAGGGGAGAATGAGCAGTTCTTC. This sequence encodes CASSVAGTGENEQFF. The gene calls are TRBV9 and TRBJ2-1; 10 bases agree with TRBD1. The germline V gene encodes CDR1 SGDLS and CDR2 YYNGEE. The ends lost 0 bases at V and 7 bases at J; junction bases unmatched: 4. This CDR3 is 15 amino acids long.

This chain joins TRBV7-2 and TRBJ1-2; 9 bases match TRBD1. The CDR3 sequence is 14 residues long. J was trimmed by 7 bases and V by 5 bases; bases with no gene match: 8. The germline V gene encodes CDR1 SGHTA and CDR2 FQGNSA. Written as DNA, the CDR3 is TGTGCCAGCAGCCGGACAGGGGTTGTCTCTGGCTACACCTTC. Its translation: CASSRTGVVSGYTF.

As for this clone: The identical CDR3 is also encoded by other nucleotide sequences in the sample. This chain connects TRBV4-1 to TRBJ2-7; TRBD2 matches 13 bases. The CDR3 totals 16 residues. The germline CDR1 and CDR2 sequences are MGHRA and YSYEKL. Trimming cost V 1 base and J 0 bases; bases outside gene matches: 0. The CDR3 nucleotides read TGCGCCAGCAGCCAAGGGACTAGCGGGGGCTCCTACGAGCAGTACTTC. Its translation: CASSQGTSGGSYEQYF.

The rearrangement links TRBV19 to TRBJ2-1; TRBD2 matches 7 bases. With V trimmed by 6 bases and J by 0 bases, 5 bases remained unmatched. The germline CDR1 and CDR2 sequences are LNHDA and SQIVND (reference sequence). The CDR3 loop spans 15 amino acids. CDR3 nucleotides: TGTGCCAGTAGGTTTACTAGCGCCTCCTACAATGAGCAGTTCTTC. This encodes CASRFTSASYNEQFF.

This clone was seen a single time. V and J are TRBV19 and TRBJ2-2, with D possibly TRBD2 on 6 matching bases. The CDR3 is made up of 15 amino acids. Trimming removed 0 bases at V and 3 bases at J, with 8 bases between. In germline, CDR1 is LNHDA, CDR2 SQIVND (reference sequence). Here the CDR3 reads CASSIELAYTGELFF. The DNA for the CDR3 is TGTGCCAGTAGTATAGAACTAGCCTACACCGGGGAGCTGTTTTTT.

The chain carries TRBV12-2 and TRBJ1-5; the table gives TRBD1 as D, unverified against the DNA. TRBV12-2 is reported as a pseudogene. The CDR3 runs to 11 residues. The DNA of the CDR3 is TGTGCAAGTCGCTTCAAACAGCCCCAGCATTTT. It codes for CASRFKQPQHF.

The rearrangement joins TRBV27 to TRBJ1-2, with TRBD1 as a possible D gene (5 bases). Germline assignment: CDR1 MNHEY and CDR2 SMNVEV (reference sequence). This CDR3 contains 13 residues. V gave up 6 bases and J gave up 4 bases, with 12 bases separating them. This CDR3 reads CASRETELYGYTF. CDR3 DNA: TGTGCCAGCAGGGAGACAGAGCTCTATGGCTACACCTTC.

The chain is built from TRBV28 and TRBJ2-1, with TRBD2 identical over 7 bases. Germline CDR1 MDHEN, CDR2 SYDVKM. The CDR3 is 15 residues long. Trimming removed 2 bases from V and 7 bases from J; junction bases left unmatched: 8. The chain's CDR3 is CASSLTERAGNEQFF. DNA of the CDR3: TGTGCCAGCAGTTTAACCGAGCGAGCGGGAAATGAGCAGTTCTTC.

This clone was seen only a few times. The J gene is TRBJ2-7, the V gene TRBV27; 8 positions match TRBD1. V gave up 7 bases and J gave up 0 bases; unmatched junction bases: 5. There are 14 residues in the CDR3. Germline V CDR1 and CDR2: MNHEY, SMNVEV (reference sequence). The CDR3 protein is CASKPGQDSYEQYF. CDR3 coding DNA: TGTGCCAGCAAGCCGGGACAGGACTCCTACGAGCAGTACTTC.

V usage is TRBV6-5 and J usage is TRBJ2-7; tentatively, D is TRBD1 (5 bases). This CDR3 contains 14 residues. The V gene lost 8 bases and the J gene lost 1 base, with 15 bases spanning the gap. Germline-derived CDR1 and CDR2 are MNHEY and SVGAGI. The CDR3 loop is CASQLQGGSYEQYF. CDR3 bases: TGTGCCAGCCAGTTGCAGGGTGGTTCCTACGAGCAGTACTTC.

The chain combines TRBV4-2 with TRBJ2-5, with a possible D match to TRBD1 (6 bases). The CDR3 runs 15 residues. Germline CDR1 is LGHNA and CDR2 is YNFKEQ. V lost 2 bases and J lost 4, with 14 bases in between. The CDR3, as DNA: TGTGCCAGCAGCCAAAATCAGGGGATCGGAGAGACCCAGTACTTC. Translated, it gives CASSQNQGIGETQYF.

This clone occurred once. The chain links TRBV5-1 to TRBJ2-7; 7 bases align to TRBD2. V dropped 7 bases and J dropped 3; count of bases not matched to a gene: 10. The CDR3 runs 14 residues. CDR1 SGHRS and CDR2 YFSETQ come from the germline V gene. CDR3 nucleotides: TGCGCCAGCTCAAGGGAGGGCTCCAACTACGAGCAGTACTTC. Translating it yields CASSREGSNYEQYF.

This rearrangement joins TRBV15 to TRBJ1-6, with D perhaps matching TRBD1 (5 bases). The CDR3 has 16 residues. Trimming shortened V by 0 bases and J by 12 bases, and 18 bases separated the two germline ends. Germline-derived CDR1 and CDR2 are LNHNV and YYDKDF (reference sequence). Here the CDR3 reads CATSRDGFGGGQPLHF. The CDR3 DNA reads TGTGCCACCAGCAGAGACGGATTCGGGGGAGGACAACCCCTCCACTTT.

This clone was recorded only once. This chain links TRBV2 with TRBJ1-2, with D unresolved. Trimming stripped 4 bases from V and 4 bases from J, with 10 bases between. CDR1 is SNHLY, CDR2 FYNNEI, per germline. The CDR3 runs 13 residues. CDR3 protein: CASSGSNLYGYTF. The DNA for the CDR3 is TGTGCCAGCAGTGGGAGTAATCTCTATGGCTACACCTTC.

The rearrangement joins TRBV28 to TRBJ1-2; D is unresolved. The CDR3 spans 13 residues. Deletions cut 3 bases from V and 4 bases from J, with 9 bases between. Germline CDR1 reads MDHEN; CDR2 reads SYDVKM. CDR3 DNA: TGTGCCAGCAGTTTGGGCACTCTCTATGGCTACACCTTC. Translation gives CASSLGTLYGYTF.